This is a list of T cell receptor beta chains from one sample in a study of response to subunit inactivated influenza vaccine. TCRdb redid the calling of the RT-PCR reads with MiXCR, one entry per CDR3 protein. The sample holds more than 450,000 distinct CDR3 sequences, 10% to 12% seen once. Separately, the same data were catalogued under a study of T cells expressing NK-cell markers.

Sequences were derived from PBMCs from blood, sampled on the day of vaccination. Every receptor here comes from a man aged 45-60 years who received an inactivated influenza vaccine. Both conserved end residues are part of each CDR3. The D gene is left open where the match is weak. Not every row has a clone size; where given, it reads once, few, many or a size class.

TGTGCCAGCACCCAATTGGGACAGGGTACGTCCGAGCAGTACTTC	CASTQLGQGTSEQYF	NA	TRBV7-9	TRBJ2-7	TRBD1
TGTGCCAGCAGCTCTAGCGGGAGGATTGGTTGGGGTACGCAGTATTTT	CASSSSGRIGWGTQYF	NA	TRBV7-2	TRBJ2-3	TRBD2
TGTGCCAGCCGCTGGGGGGATGAGATCACAGATACGCAGTATTTT	CASRWGDEITDTQYF	few	TRBV19	TRBJ2-3	NA
TGCGCCAGCAAGATCGGGACTGTTAACACCGGGGAGCTGTTTTTT	CASKIGTVNTGELFF	NA	TRBV5-1	TRBJ2-2	NA
TGCAGTGCCACCGGGGCAATCGGGGAGCTGTTTTTT	CSATGAIGELFF	NA	TRBV20-1	TRBJ2-2	NA
TGTGCCAGCAGAACAGGGGGCGATAATTCACCCCTCCACTTT	CASRTGGDNSPLHF	many	TRBV12-3/TRBV12-4	TRBJ1-6	TRBD1
TGCGCCAGCAGCACAACCCCAGGGGAGTCCTACGAGCAGTACTTC	CASSTTPGESYEQYF	few	TRBV5-1	TRBJ2-7	NA
TGTGCCAGCAGCCAAGGGGTGGTAGCGGGCGCCACAGATACGCAGTATTTT	CASSQGVVAGATDTQYF	few	TRBV3-1	TRBJ2-3	TRBD2
TGTGCCAGCGCCGGGACAGGGAAGGGCGAGCAGTACTTC	CASAGTGKGEQYF	NA	TRBV7-3	TRBJ2-7	TRBD1
TGTGCCAGCTCACCAACAACCCTACCCCCGAACACCGGGGAGCTGTTTTTT	CASSPTTLPPNTGELFF	few	TRBV18	TRBJ2-2	NA
TGTGCCAGCAGCTTATCGGGGTCCCAAGGTGAAAAACTGTTTTTT	CASSLSGSQGEKLFF	many	TRBV7-9	TRBJ1-4	NA
TGTGCCAGCAGCGTCGGATCGGGGGTGGAAGAGACCCAGTACTTC	CASSVGSGVEETQYF	NA	TRBV9	TRBJ2-5	NA
TGTGCCAGTAGATGGACTAGCGCCTACGAGCAGTACTTC	CASRWTSAYEQYF	NA	TRBV28	TRBJ2-7	TRBD2
TGTGCCAGCAGCGGGCCGGGGACTAGCGGGGAGCGCACAGATACGCAGTATTTT	CASSGPGTSGERTDTQYF	many	TRBV7-8	TRBJ2-3	TRBD2
TGCAGTGCTAGAGATATGCAGGGAACTCAGCCCCAGCATTTT	CSARDMQGTQPQHF	few	TRBV20-1	TRBJ1-5	NA
TGTGCCAGCAGCCCCGGGACAGGGTCAGATACGCAGTATTTT	CASSPGTGSDTQYF	many	TRBV2	TRBJ2-3	TRBD1
TGTGCCAGCTCATATGGTTCGGGGAACATTCAGTACTTC	CASSYGSGNIQYF	many	TRBV18	TRBJ2-4	NA
TGTGCCAGCAGTCGCGCGGCGGGTCAATACAATGAGCAGTTCTTC	CASSRAAGQYNEQFF	NA	TRBV7-2	TRBJ2-1	NA
TGCGCCAGCAGCTTGGCAGGGCAGATGGAAGCTTTCTTT	CASSLAGQMEAFF	few	TRBV5-1	TRBJ1-1	NA
TGCGCCAGCAGCCCCTGGGGTGGGGCTGAAGCTTTCTTT	CASSPWGGAEAFF	NA	TRBV4-3	TRBJ1-1	NA
TGTGCCAGCAGTGAATTTGGGGAGGCGAACACTGAAGCTTTCTTT	CASSEFGEANTEAFF	few	TRBV6-1	TRBJ1-1	NA
TGTGCCAGCAGGGCAACTTGGGGGACCCTCAATGAGCAGTTCTTC	CASRATWGTLNEQFF	NA	TRBV6-1	TRBJ2-1	NA
TGTGCCAGCAGTTCGGTACCGTGGACCGGGGAGCTGTTTTTT	CASSSVPWTGELFF	many	TRBV27	TRBJ2-2	NA
TGTGCCACCAGTGATTTGGCTCAGCAGTTCTTC	CATSDLAQQFF	many	TRBV24-1	TRBJ2-1	NA
TGTGCCAGCAGCCTACAGGCTTACAATGAGCAGTTCTTC	CASSLQAYNEQFF	NA	TRBV14	TRBJ2-1	NA
TGCAGTGCTACGGGACTAGCGGGAGTCTACGAGCAGTACTTC	CSATGLAGVYEQYF	NA	TRBV20-1	TRBJ2-7	TRBD2
TGTGCCAGTAGCTCGACAGGGGACGTACGGGCTTTCTTT	CASSSTGDVRAFF	many	TRBV19	TRBJ1-1	TRBD1
TGCAGCGTTCATCAGGACAGGGCGAACACTGAAGCTTTCTTT	CSVHQDRANTEAFF	few	TRBV29-1	TRBJ1-1	TRBD1
TGTGCCAGCAGGCGGGACTACCTGAACACCGGGGAGCTGTTTTTT	CASRRDYLNTGELFF	few	TRBV6-1	TRBJ2-2	TRBD2
TGTGCCATCCTTGCGAACCCCCTTATGAACACTGAAGCTTTCTTT	CAILANPLMNTEAFF	NA	TRBV10-3	TRBJ1-1	NA
TGTGCCAGCAGCGAGCTGACTAGCGGATCCTACGAGCAGTACTTC	CASSELTSGSYEQYF	few	TRBV7-9	TRBJ2-7	TRBD2
TGTGCCAGCAGCTTAGCGCCGGCAGGGGGAAGGCCCCAGCATTTT	CASSLAPAGGRPQHF	NA	TRBV7-2	TRBJ1-5	TRBD1
TGTGCCAGCCACTATGCGAACACCGGGGAGCTGTTTTTT	CASHYANTGELFF	few	TRBV28	TRBJ2-2	NA